The present entry profiles one TCR beta chain with its context. Different DNA sequences within this sample yield the same CDR3. This record comes from a study of shared clonotypes between healthy human individuals. Sequenced by immunoSEQ multiplex PCR; TCRdb stores in-frame clones only, minus some. The sample lists around 1.6 million clones, under 99% seen once, with 0.4% to 0.45% in the top ten. The germline CDR1 and CDR2 sequences are SGDLS and YYNGEE. The V and J ends lost 0 bases and 2 bases respectively, with 6 bases between them. The CDR3 length is 15 residues. The material sequenced was naive CD4+ T cells sorted from blood. The subset: CD45RA+ positively selected. The receptor was isolated from a man younger than 45 in good health. This sequence joins TRBV9 and TRBJ2-6; no reliable D call. CDR3 nucleotide sequence: TGTGCCAGCAGCGTAGCCGCACCTGGGGCCAACGTCCTGACTTTC. Its protein product is CASSVAAPGANVLTF.